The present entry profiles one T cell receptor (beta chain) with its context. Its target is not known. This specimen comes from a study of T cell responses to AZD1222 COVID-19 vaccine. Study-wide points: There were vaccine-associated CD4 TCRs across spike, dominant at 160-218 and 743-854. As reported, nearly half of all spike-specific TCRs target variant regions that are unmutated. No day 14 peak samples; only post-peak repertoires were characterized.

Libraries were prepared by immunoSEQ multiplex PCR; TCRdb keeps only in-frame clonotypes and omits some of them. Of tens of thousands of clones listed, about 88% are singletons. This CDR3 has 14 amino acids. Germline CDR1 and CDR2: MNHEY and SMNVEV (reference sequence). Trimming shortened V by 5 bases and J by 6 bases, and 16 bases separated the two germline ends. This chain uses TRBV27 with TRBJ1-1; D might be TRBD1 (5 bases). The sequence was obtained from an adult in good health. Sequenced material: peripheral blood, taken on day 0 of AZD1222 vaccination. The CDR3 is CASSPHQIRAEAFF. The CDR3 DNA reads TGTGCCAGCAGTCCCCACCAGATCAGGGCTGAAGCTTTCTTT.